The 31 T cell receptor beta chains below come from one sample, sequenced in a study of shared clonotypes between healthy human individuals. The data were produced by immunoSEQ multiplex PCR, yet TCRdb's version contains in-frame clones alone and is incomplete. The sample lists about 2.5 million clones, 85% to 95% occurring once. Sequencing was done on a sample of naive CD4+ T cells from PBMCs. Subset denoted: CD45RA+ positively selected. These receptors all stem from a man between 18 and 35 years old in good health. Some clones in this sample may be carry-over from other donors' samples.

The genes are TRBV25-1 and TRBJ1-1; D not certain. Trimming pared 8 bases from V and 3 bases from J, leaving 10 bases between. The CDR3 is made up of 12 amino acids. CDR1 and CDR2 from the germline V gene are MGHDK and SYGVNS. The CDR3 DNA reads TGTGCCAGCCGGCGGGGTCACACTGAAGCTTTCTTT. This codes for CASRRGHTEAFF.

V usage is TRBV28 and J usage is TRBJ2-1, with TRBD1 identical over 9 bases. The CDR3 runs 16 residues. Germline values: CDR1 MDHEN, CDR2 SYDVKM. Losses at the gene ends were 5 bases for V and 8 bases for J; bases not matched to a gene: 13. This chain's CDR3 is CASSPGTGYRHDEQFF. The CDR3 nucleotides read TGTGCCAGCAGTCCCGGGACAGGGTACAGACATGATGAGCAGTTCTTC.

Here the CDR3 DNA reads TGTGCCAGCAGCTCTCTGCGGCCAGATACGCAGTATTTT. This codes for CASSSLRPDTQYF. This chain joins TRBV7-2 and TRBJ2-3; the D is unclear. V lost 4 bases and J 4 bases, leaving 9 bases between the germline ends. Germline V gene lookup returns CDR1 SGHTA and CDR2 FQGNSA. The length of the CDR3 is 13 residues.

This clone was counted once. The same CDR3 can be traced to other DNA sequences in this sample. CDR3 sequence reads: CASSLAALQETQYF. DNA for the CDR3: TGTGCCAGCAGCTTGGCCGCATTACAAGAGACCCAGTACTTC. V and J are TRBV5-4 and TRBJ2-5; D unresolved. Germline V gene lookup returns CDR1 SGHNT and CDR2 YYREEE (reference sequence). V dropped 0 bases and J dropped 2 bases, with 8 bases sitting between them. The CDR3 extends over 14 amino acids.

This chain joins TRBV7-9 and TRBJ1-1, with D hard to call. Trimming took off 1 base at V and 3 bases at J, with 12 bases between the two ends. In germline, CDR1 is SEHNR, CDR2 FQNEAQ (reference sequence). This CDR3 contains 15 residues. The CDR3 spells CASSLGVLFDTEAFF. The DNA for the CDR3 is TGTGCCAGCAGCTTAGGGGTATTATTCGACACTGAAGCTTTCTTT.

The chain links TRBV10-3 to TRBJ2-2; the match to TRBD2 covers 13 bases. Trimming removed 6 bases from V and 5 bases from J; junction bases left unmatched: 9. Germline V lookup: CDR1 ENHRY, CDR2 SYGVKD. The CDR3 extends over 17 amino acids. CDR3 DNA sequence: TGTGCCATCAGATCCGGGACTAGCGGGACTACAACCGGGGAGCTGTTTTTT. Encoded protein: CAIRSGTSGTTTGELFF.

The gene calls are TRBV28 and TRBJ1-4, with TRBD1 as a possible D gene (5 bases). This CDR3 region has 15 residues. The germline V and J ends were trimmed by 6 bases and 5 bases, with 16 bases remaining between them. CDR1 and CDR2 (germline): MDHEN, SYDVKM. Written as DNA, the CDR3 is TGTGCCAGCAGACGACAGTATCTCCCGAATGAAAAACTGTTTTTT. This sequence encodes CASRRQYLPNEKLFF.

The chain carries TRBV5-4 and TRBJ1-6; 7 bases fit TRBD1. The trim removed 0 bases at V and 6 bases at J, leaving 0 bases unmatched. CDR3 length equals 14 residues. The germline CDR1 and CDR2 sequences are SGHNT and YYREEE (reference sequence). DNA of the CDR3: TGTGCCAGCAGCTTGGCAGGGGGTAATTCACCCCTCCACTTT. It translates to CASSLAGGNSPLHF.

There are a few counts of this clone. The genes are TRBV7-2 and TRBJ2-7; 7 bases agree with TRBD1. The CDR3 has 13 amino acids. In germline, CDR1 is SGHTA, CDR2 FQGNSA. The junction had 3 bases not matched to a gene; V was cut back by 5 bases and J by 2 bases. CDR3 region: CASSPGQTYEQYF. The CDR3 coding sequence is TGTGCCAGCAGCCCGGGACAGACCTACGAGCAGTACTTC.

The chain employs TRBV10-3 and TRBJ1-4; no definite D call. Germline V gives CDR1 ENHRY, CDR2 SYGVKD. V lost 8 bases and J 7 bases, leaving 11 bases between the germline ends. The CDR3 is 12 amino acids. CDR3 sequence: CAIGPSSEKLFF. For the CDR3, the DNA is TGTGCCATCGGGCCGAGCAGTGAAAAACTGTTTTTT.

As concerns this clone: The same CDR3 is also encoded by other DNA sequences in this sample. The chain uses TRBV7-3 and TRBJ2-7, with 8 bases lining up with TRBD2. CDR3 size: 14 residues. The V and J ends lost 5 bases and 0 bases, in that order; junction bases with no gene match: 3. In germline, CDR1 is SGHTA, CDR2 FQGTGA. The CDR3 is CASSRAGGSYEQYF. As DNA, the CDR3 is TGTGCCAGCAGCCGTGCGGGGGGCTCCTACGAGCAGTACTTC.

V usage is TRBV29-1 and J usage is TRBJ2-3, with 8 bases matching TRBD2. Germline V gives CDR1 SQVTM, CDR2 ANQGSEA. The CDR3 loop spans 14 amino acids. V trimming: 4 bases; J trimming: 3 bases; junction bases outside the gene matches: 6. CDR3 sequence reads: CSVVTGGPTDTQYF. For the CDR3, the DNA is TGCAGCGTTGTTACGGGAGGGCCGACAGATACGCAGTATTTT.

The V gene is TRBV9, the J gene TRBJ1-1; a weak D match, TRBD1 (5 bases). Germline assignment: CDR1 SGDLS and CDR2 YYNGEE. The CDR3 is 15 amino acids. The V end was cut by 0 bases, the J end by 1 base, with 10 bases between. The CDR3 coding sequence is TGTGCCAGCAGCGTAGTTGGGGACGGGAACACTGAAGCTTTCTTT. Translation: CASSVVGDGNTEAFF.

V and J are TRBV5-1 and TRBJ1-1; TRBD1 might be the D (6 bases). The CDR3 runs 15 residues. Germline V gives CDR1 SGHRS, CDR2 YFSETQ. Deletions cut 0 bases from V and 4 bases from J, with 13 bases between. In nucleotides, the CDR3 is TGCGCCAGCAGCTTGGCCGGGGGCACGACCACTGAAGCTTTCTTT. Protein sequence: CASSLAGGTTTEAFF. Variable domain in full (rest from reference TRBV5-1 and TRBJ1-1): KAGVTQTPRYLIKTRGQQVTLSCSPISGHRSVSWYQQTPGQGLQFLFEYFSETQRNKGNFPGRFSGRQFSNSRSEMNVSTLELGDSALYLCASSLAGGTTTEAFFGQGTRLTVV.

This chain uses TRBV11-2 with TRBJ1-1, with TRBD1 matching 11 bases. The V gene's germline CDR1 is SGHAT and CDR2 FQNNGV. The CDR3 consists of 15 residues. With 4 bases clipped from V and 4 bases from J, the junction kept 5 bases outside the gene matches. The CDR3 DNA is TGTGCCAGCAGCTCGGCCGGGACAGGGGGCACTGAAGCTTTCTTT. Amino acid sequence: CASSSAGTGGTEAFF.

The chain links TRBV18 to TRBJ2-1, with a possible D match to TRBD2 (6 bases). Trimming stripped 3 bases from V and 0 bases from J, with 9 bases between. The CDR3 has 15 amino acids. Germline assignment: CDR1 KGHSH and CDR2 LQKENI. This CDR3 is CASSPSGYSYNEQFF. For the CDR3, the DNA is TGTGCCAGCTCACCTAGCGGTTACTCCTACAATGAGCAGTTCTTC.

The chain combines TRBV7-9 with TRBJ2-5; D is tentatively TRBD1 or TRBD2 (6 bases each). Between the trimmed V and J ends, which lost 4 bases and 5 bases, there was a span of 14 bases. Looked up from germline, CDR1 is SEHNR and CDR2 is FQNEAQ (reference sequence). CDR3 length equals 14 residues. The CDR3 DNA sequence: TGTGCCAGCAGCTATCGACAGGCGGGGGAGACCCAGTACTTC. This sequence encodes CASSYRQAGETQYF. Using reference TRBV7-9 and TRBJ2-5 for the parts outside the CDR3, the full variable domain is DTGVSQNPRHKITKRGQNVTFRCDPISEHNRLYWYRQTLGQGPEFLTYFQNEAQLEKSRLLSDRFSAERPKGSFSTLEIQRTEQGDSAMYLCASSYRQAGETQYFGPGTRLLVL.

The CDR3 coding sequence is TGTGCCAGCAGTTTATGGGCAGGGGTATTTGGGGCCAACGTCCTGACTTTC. Its translation is CASSLWAGVFGANVLTF. The chain uses TRBV28 and TRBJ2-6, with D perhaps TRBD1 (6 bases). CDR1 is MDHEN, CDR2 SYDVKM, per germline. V was cut by 0 bases and J by 3 bases, with 12 bases left in between. The CDR3 totals 17 residues.

This clone was observed once. The chain recombines TRBV28 with TRBJ2-5, with TRBD2 matching over 9 bases. Germline CDR1 reads MDHEN; CDR2 reads SYDVKM. The CDR3 extends over 15 amino acids. The V and J ends lost 6 bases and 5 bases, in that order; junction bases with no gene match: 10. The CDR3 region has the DNA TGTGCCAGCAGATTAGCGGGAGCGGCTGGGGAGACCCAGTACTTC. The encoded protein is CASRLAGAAGETQYF. Full variable domain (rest looked up from reference TRBV28 and TRBJ2-5): DVKVTQSSRYLVKRTGEKVFLECVQDMDHENMFWYRQDPGLGLRLIYFSYDVKMKEKGDIPEGYSVSREKKERFSLILESASTNQTSMYLCASRLAGAAGETQYFGPGTRLLVL.

The J gene is TRBJ1-5, the V gene TRBV6-7; unclear D gene. TRBV6-7 is an open reading frame, and its role is uncertain. The CDR3 has 16 amino acids. With 8 bases removed from V and 0 bases from J, the gap between germline ends came to 17 bases. The CDR3 sequence: CASRVPGLYSNQPQHF. In DNA form, the CDR3 reads TGTGCCAGCCGGGTTCCGGGCCTATATAGCAATCAGCCCCAGCATTTT.

V usage is TRBV5-4 and J usage is TRBJ2-5; D not certain. Between the trimmed V and J ends, which lost 3 bases and 4 bases, there was a span of 7 bases. The germline CDR1 and CDR2 sequences are SGHNT and YYREEE (reference sequence). The length of the CDR3 is 12 residues. The CDR3 here is CASSYMGETQYF. In DNA form, the CDR3 reads TGTGCCAGCAGCTATATGGGAGAGACCCAGTACTTC.

V usage is TRBV28 and J usage is TRBJ2-5; 8 bases map to TRBD2. From germline, CDR1 is MDHEN and CDR2 SYDVKM. J gave up 2 bases and V 6 bases, and 23 bases lay outside the gene matches. The CDR3 is made up of 20 amino acids. CDR3 DNA sequence: TGTGCCAGCAGCCGGTTGGGGATTAGCGGGGAGTGGGGCATTCAAGAGACCCAGTACTTC. Protein product: CASSRLGISGEWGIQETQYF.

The V gene is TRBV5-6, the J gene TRBJ1-4; 7 bases agree with TRBD1. In germline, CDR1 is SGHDT, CDR2 YYEEEE. J gave up 1 base and V 3 bases, and 3 bases lay outside the gene matches. CDR3 length: 15 residues. CDR3 amino acids: CASSSGGGTNEKLFF. As DNA, the CDR3 is TGTGCCAGCAGCTCAGGGGGGGGAACTAATGAAAAACTGTTTTTT.

CDR3 region: CASSPPERIKYGYTF. CDR3 nucleotide sequence: TGTGCCAGCTCACCACCGGAAAGGATTAAGTATGGCTACACCTTC. V usage is TRBV18 and J usage is TRBJ1-2; D unclear. Trimming took 0 bases from V and 5 from J, leaving 13 bases between them. The length of the CDR3 is 15 residues. Germline loops: CDR1 KGHSH, CDR2 LQKENI.

The rearrangement uses TRBV28 and TRBJ2-1; 7 bases are shared with TRBD2. Trimming removed 2 bases from V and 9 bases from J; junction bases left unmatched: 13. CDR1 and CDR2 (germline): MDHEN, SYDVKM. The CDR3 loop spans 16 amino acids. CDR3 amino acids: CASSLRWEGRLSEQFF. The CDR3 bases are TGTGCCAGCAGTTTAAGGTGGGAGGGCCGGTTGAGTGAGCAGTTCTTC.

Details on this clone: Other DNA sequences of this sample code for an identical CDR3. V is TRBV28 and J is TRBJ1-5; 10 bases are a match to TRBD1. This CDR3 is built from 15 residues. Germline CDR1 reads MDHEN; CDR2 reads SYDVKM. With 3 bases clipped from V and 4 bases from J, the junction kept 3 bases outside the gene matches. The chain's CDR3 is CASSLVGQGNQPQHF. The CDR3 coding sequence is TGTGCCAGCAGTTTGGTGGGACAGGGGAATCAGCCCCAGCATTTT.

Comments on this clone: The same CDR3 can be traced to other DNA sequences in this sample. The V and J genes are TRBV28 and TRBJ2-4, with D possibly matching TRBD2 (6 bases). CDR3 length: 15 residues. Trimming cost V 3 bases and J 0 bases, with 9 bases left between them. Germline V CDR1 and CDR2: MDHEN, SYDVKM. CDR3 in amino acids: CASSLAGLAKNIQYF. CDR3 DNA: TGTGCCAGCAGTTTGGCGGGACTAGCCAAAAACATTCAGTACTTC.

V gene TRBV5-1 combines with J gene TRBJ1-1; 7 bases are shared with TRBD1. This CDR3 has 14 amino acids. J lost 3 bases, V lost 2 bases, and 4 bases had no gene match. The germline V gene has CDR1 SGHRS and CDR2 YFSETQ. In nucleotides, the CDR3 is TGCGCCAGCAGCTTTCAGGGGGGGTACACTGAAGCTTTCTTT. Amino acid sequence: CASSFQGGYTEAFF.

This sequence joins TRBV27 and TRBJ1-2, with TRBD1 identical over 7 bases. Germline CDR1 and CDR2: MNHEY and SMNVEV (reference sequence). Trimming at V came to 5 bases and at J to 8 bases, leaving 8 bases not matched to a gene. The CDR3 is 13 amino acids. This chain's CDR3 is CASSIRQGRGYTF. CDR3 coding DNA: TGTGCCAGCAGTATCAGACAGGGTCGCGGCTACACCTTC.

The chain employs TRBV27 and TRBJ2-7; the D is unclear. The germline CDR1 and CDR2 sequences are MNHEY and SMNVEV (reference sequence). This CDR3 contains 16 residues. Trimming stripped 4 bases from V and 2 bases from J, with 18 bases between. For the CDR3, the DNA is TGTGCCAGCAGTTGGGCCTTCCAAGGCGATCCCTACGAGCAGTACTTC. As protein: CASSWAFQGDPYEQYF.

The gene calls are TRBV7-9 and TRBJ2-7; 8 nucleotides line up with TRBD2. The V gene's germline CDR1 is SEHNR and CDR2 FQNEAQ (reference sequence). This CDR3 region has 16 residues. V dropped 6 bases and J dropped 0; count of bases not matched to a gene: 10. The CDR3 coding sequence is TGTGCCAGCAGTGCCGGGACTAGAACCCTCTCCTACGAGCAGTACTTC. It translates to CASSAGTRTLSYEQYF. The full variable domain, in which reference TRBV7-9 and TRBJ2-7 provide the parts outside the CDR3, is DTGVSQNPRHKITKRGQNVTFRCDPISEHNRLYWYRQTLGQGPEFLTYFQNEAQLEKSRLLSDRFSAERPKGSFSTLEIQRTEQGDSAMYLCASSAGTRTLSYEQYFGPGTRLTVT.